This paragraph reports one T cell receptor beta chain. Primers included in the PCR were 60 Vbeta and 13 Jbeta primers. TCRdb keeps only in-frame clones here, not all; method: immunoSEQ multiplex PCR. The listing contains tens of thousands of clones. This CDR3 has 15 amino acids. V was cut by 3 bases and J by 5 bases, with 14 bases left in between. CDR1 and CDR2 (germline): MGHRA, YSYEKL. The entry originates in a study of cytomegalovirus exposure and HLA in healthy donors. V usage is TRBV4-1 and J usage is TRBJ1-5; D is ambiguous. The sequencing input was PBMCs. The receptor's source is a middle-aged woman in good health and CMV-seronegative. CDR3 amino acids: CASSQEDLRDQPQHF. CDR3 sequence (DNA): TGCGCCAGCAGCCAGGAGGACCTAAGGGATCAGCCCCAGCATTTT.